The rows below give T cell receptor beta chains drawn from one sample of a study of shared clonotypes between healthy human individuals. TCRdb's copy holds only in-frame clones and misses some; the assay was immunoSEQ multiplex PCR. Of roughly 1,500,000 clones in the sample, 98% to 99% are singletons; the top ten hold approximately 0.38%. The sequenced sample was naive CD4+ T cells sorted from blood. Receptors were obtained from a man in his thirties or forties in good health. The CDR3 runs from the conserved cysteine through the conserved F or W. Fields, in order: V gene, D gene, clone size, J gene, CDR3 protein, CDR3 DNA. The D gene is left open where the match is weak. The size entry is marked missing in some rows and otherwise reads once, few, many or a size class.

v_call: TRBV2
d_call: .
clone_size: .
j_call: TRBJ1-2
cdr3_aa: CASSPGTYGYTF
cdr3_nt: TGTGCCAGCAGCCCCGGGACCTATGGCTACACCTTC

v_call: TRBV7-8
d_call: TRBD1
clone_size: .
j_call: TRBJ2-7
cdr3_aa: CASSLEDRDYEQYF
cdr3_nt: TGTGCCAGCAGCTTAGAGGACAGGGACTACGAGCAGTACTTC

v_call: TRBV5-4
d_call: .
clone_size: .
j_call: TRBJ2-5
cdr3_aa: CASSLGVIETQYF
cdr3_nt: TGTGCCAGCAGCTTGGGGGTCATTGAGACCCAGTACTTC

v_call: TRBV5-1
d_call: .
clone_size: .
j_call: TRBJ2-3
cdr3_aa: CASSLDPSAPSTDTQYF
cdr3_nt: TGCGCCAGCAGCTTGGACCCGAGCGCCCCTAGCACAGATACGCAGTATTTT

v_call: TRBV4-3
d_call: .
clone_size: .
j_call: TRBJ1-1
cdr3_aa: CASSQEANTEAFF
cdr3_nt: TGCGCCAGCAGCCAAGAGGCGAACACTGAAGCTTTCTTT

v_call: TRBV2
d_call: TRBD2
clone_size: .
j_call: TRBJ2-7
cdr3_aa: CASSEGLAETYEQYF
cdr3_nt: TGTGCCAGCAGTGAGGGACTAGCGGAGACCTACGAGCAGTACTTC

v_call: TRBV27
d_call: .
clone_size: .
j_call: TRBJ1-2
cdr3_aa: CASSVTWGTYGYTF
cdr3_nt: TGTGCCAGCAGTGTTACCTGGGGGACCTATGGCTACACCTTC

v_call: TRBV5-1
d_call: TRBD1
clone_size: .
j_call: TRBJ2-7
cdr3_aa: CASSGNIQGYEQYF
cdr3_nt: TGCGCCAGCAGCGGCAATATACAGGGGTACGAGCAGTACTTC

v_call: TRBV11-2
d_call: .
clone_size: .
j_call: TRBJ2-1
cdr3_aa: CASSLEGWLGAFYNEQFF
cdr3_nt: TGTGCCAGCAGCTTAGAGGGGTGGTTAGGGGCCTTCTACAATGAGCAGTTCTTC

v_call: TRBV19
d_call: TRBD2
clone_size: .
j_call: TRBJ2-1
cdr3_aa: CASTVGSGRDEQFF
cdr3_nt: TGTGCCAGTACGGTGGGGAGCGGGAGAGATGAGCAGTTCTTC

v_call: TRBV5-1
d_call: .
clone_size: .
j_call: TRBJ1-4
cdr3_aa: CASSLETGPREKLFF
cdr3_nt: TGCGCCAGCAGCTTGGAAACAGGGCCCCGGGAAAAACTGTTTTTT

v_call: TRBV5-1
d_call: .
clone_size: .
j_call: TRBJ2-3
cdr3_aa: CASSLVHRESMFADTQYF
cdr3_nt: TGCGCCAGCAGCTTGGTCCACAGGGAAAGCATGTTCGCCGATACGCAGTATTTT

v_call: TRBV29-1
d_call: TRBD1
clone_size: .
j_call: TRBJ2-7
cdr3_aa: CSALRQGYEQYF
cdr3_nt: TGCAGCGCACTTAGACAGGGTTACGAGCAGTACTTC

v_call: TRBV6-6
d_call: TRBD1
clone_size: .
j_call: TRBJ1-5
cdr3_aa: CASSSTGGWINQPQHF
cdr3_nt: TGTGCCAGCAGTTCGACAGGGGGCTGGATCAATCAGCCCCAGCATTTT

v_call: TRBV27
d_call: .
clone_size: .
j_call: TRBJ1-1
cdr3_aa: CASSPYRANVVGTEAFF
cdr3_nt: TGTGCCAGCAGTCCCTACAGGGCAAATGTAGTGGGGACTGAAGCTTTCTTT

v_call: TRBV28
d_call: TRBD1
clone_size: .
j_call: TRBJ2-7
cdr3_aa: CASVDRGTGEQYF
cdr3_nt: TGTGCTTCAGTGGACAGGGGTACAGGGGAGCAGTACTTC

v_call: TRBV5-1
d_call: .
clone_size: .
j_call: TRBJ2-5
cdr3_aa: CASSPMLGGEETQYF
cdr3_nt: TGCGCCAGCAGCCCTATGTTGGGTGGGGAAGAGACCCAGTACTTC

v_call: TRBV11-2
d_call: TRBD2
clone_size: .
j_call: TRBJ2-5
cdr3_aa: CASSTGRGGWLQETQYF
cdr3_nt: TGTGCCAGCAGCACTGGGAGGGGCGGATGGCTCCAAGAGACCCAGTACTTC

v_call: TRBV7-9
d_call: .
clone_size: .
j_call: TRBJ2-1
cdr3_aa: CASSLGAFVSSYNEQFF
cdr3_nt: TGTGCCAGCAGCTTAGGGGCCTTCGTGAGCTCCTACAATGAGCAGTTCTTC

v_call: TRBV6-5
d_call: .
clone_size: .
j_call: TRBJ1-5
cdr3_aa: CASAPRAGSNQPQHF
cdr3_nt: TGTGCCAGTGCCCCCAGAGCGGGTAGCAATCAGCCCCAGCATTTT

v_call: TRBV5-4
d_call: TRBD2
clone_size: .
j_call: TRBJ2-5
cdr3_aa: CASSLSLAGGQETQYF
cdr3_nt: TGTGCCAGCAGCTTGTCCCTAGCGGGAGGGCAAGAGACCCAGTACTTC

v_call: TRBV20-1
d_call: TRBD1
clone_size: .
j_call: TRBJ2-5
cdr3_aa: CSADRAETQYF
cdr3_nt: TGCAGTGCGGACAGGGCAGAGACCCAGTACTTC

v_call: TRBV7-6
d_call: .
clone_size: .
j_call: TRBJ2-5
cdr3_aa: CASSIKETQYF
cdr3_nt: TGTGCCAGCAGCATTAAAGAGACCCAGTACTTC

v_call: TRBV5-4
d_call: TRBD2
clone_size: .
j_call: TRBJ2-1
cdr3_aa: CASSMLAGEWDEQFF
cdr3_nt: TGTGCCAGCAGCATGCTAGCGGGAGAATGGGATGAGCAGTTCTTC

v_call: TRBV7-9
d_call: .
clone_size: .
j_call: TRBJ1-1
cdr3_aa: CASSLGVTEAFF
cdr3_nt: TGTGCCAGCAGCTTAGGGGTCACTGAAGCTTTCTTT

v_call: TRBV28
d_call: .
clone_size: .
j_call: TRBJ1-3
cdr3_aa: CASRSTVSGNTIYF
cdr3_nt: TGTGCCAGCAGATCGACGGTCTCTGGAAACACCATATATTTT

v_call: TRBV18
d_call: .
clone_size: once
j_call: TRBJ1-1
cdr3_aa: CASSPPGVGWAEAFF
cdr3_nt: TGTGCCAGCTCACCACCGGGGGTGGGGTGGGCTGAAGCTTTCTTT

v_call: TRBV14
d_call: TRBD2
clone_size: .
j_call: TRBJ2-5
cdr3_aa: CASSQGLAGAETQYF
cdr3_nt: TGTGCCAGCAGCCAAGGGCTAGCGGGAGCAGAGACCCAGTACTTC

v_call: TRBV7-2
d_call: TRBD1
clone_size: .
j_call: TRBJ2-2
cdr3_aa: CASSLNPKTGAGELFF
cdr3_nt: TGTGCCAGCAGCCTAAACCCCAAGACAGGGGCCGGGGAGCTGTTTTTT

v_call: TRBV6-1
d_call: .
clone_size: .
j_call: TRBJ1-4
cdr3_aa: CAGRLGQEKLFF
cdr3_nt: TGTGCCGGTCGGTTGGGCCAGGAGAAACTGTTTTTT

v_call: TRBV7-8
d_call: TRBD2
clone_size: .
j_call: TRBJ2-3
cdr3_aa: CASSWGTSGPDTQYF
cdr3_nt: TGTGCCAGCAGCTGGGGGACTAGCGGACCAGATACGCAGTATTTT

v_call: TRBV2
d_call: .
clone_size: .
j_call: TRBJ1-1
cdr3_aa: CASSDGGLPNTEAFF
cdr3_nt: TGTGCCAGCAGTGATGGGGGACTTCCGAACACTGAAGCTTTCTTT

v_call: TRBV5-1
d_call: TRBD2
clone_size: .
j_call: TRBJ2-3
cdr3_aa: CASSPGTSGGSTDTQYF
cdr3_nt: TGCGCCAGCAGCCCGGGGACTAGCGGGGGTAGCACAGATACGCAGTATTTT

v_call: TRBV28
d_call: TRBD1
clone_size: .
j_call: TRBJ2-4
cdr3_aa: CASLDRAYIQYF
cdr3_nt: TGTGCCAGCCTGGACAGGGCGTACATTCAGTACTTC

v_call: TRBV30
d_call: .
clone_size: .
j_call: TRBJ1-1
cdr3_aa: CAWSVIVGSTGEAFF
cdr3_nt: TGTGCCTGGAGTGTAATAGTAGGATCGACAGGTGAAGCTTTCTTT

v_call: TRBV6-6
d_call: TRBD1
clone_size: .
j_call: TRBJ2-7
cdr3_aa: CASSYSGQVSYEQYF
cdr3_nt: TGTGCCAGCAGTTACTCGGGACAGGTCTCCTACGAGCAGTACTTC

v_call: TRBV4-2
d_call: .
clone_size: .
j_call: TRBJ2-2
cdr3_aa: CASSQDSGGGELFF
cdr3_nt: TGTGCCAGCAGCCAAGATTCTGGGGGCGGGGAGCTGTTTTTT

v_call: TRBV7-6
d_call: .
clone_size: .
j_call: TRBJ2-5
cdr3_aa: CASSLATMPLGTQYF
cdr3_nt: TGTGCCAGCAGCTTAGCGACGATGCCGTTGGGGACCCAGTACTTC

v_call: TRBV18
d_call: TRBD2
clone_size: .
j_call: TRBJ2-3
cdr3_aa: CASSPASGRSTDTQYF
cdr3_nt: TGTGCCAGCTCACCAGCTAGCGGGAGGAGCACAGATACGCAGTATTTT

v_call: TRBV29-1
d_call: .
clone_size: .
j_call: TRBJ1-1
cdr3_aa: CSVEDLSRNTEAFF
cdr3_nt: TGCAGCGTTGAAGATCTGAGTCGAAACACTGAAGCTTTCTTT

v_call: TRBV6-1
d_call: .
clone_size: .
j_call: TRBJ1-5
cdr3_aa: CASSFRVDREQPQHF
cdr3_nt: TGTGCCAGCAGCTTTAGGGTGGACAGAGAACAGCCCCAGCATTTT

v_call: TRBV5-6
d_call: TRBD1
clone_size: .
j_call: TRBJ2-2
cdr3_aa: CASTPPGTGGRGELFF
cdr3_nt: TGTGCCAGCACCCCCCCCGGGACAGGGGGCAGGGGGGAGCTGTTTTTT

v_call: TRBV25-1
d_call: .
clone_size: .
j_call: TRBJ2-3
cdr3_aa: CASSDPKQADTQYF
cdr3_nt: TGTGCCAGCAGTGACCCAAAGCAGGCAGATACGCAGTATTTT

v_call: TRBV18
d_call: .
clone_size: .
j_call: TRBJ2-3
cdr3_aa: CASSPPKGRRGSTDTQYF
cdr3_nt: TGTGCCAGCTCACCGCCGAAAGGGCGACGAGGGAGCACAGATACGCAGTATTTT

v_call: TRBV7-9
d_call: .
clone_size: .
j_call: TRBJ2-6
cdr3_aa: CATPPGPRRISGANVLTF
cdr3_nt: TGTGCCACCCCACCGGGACCCCGAAGGATCTCTGGGGCCAACGTCCTGACTTTC

v_call: TRBV5-1
d_call: .
clone_size: .
j_call: TRBJ2-7
cdr3_aa: CASSPSRVRDLPILYEQYF
cdr3_nt: TGCGCCAGCAGCCCGAGCCGGGTCCGGGACCTTCCCATACTCTACGAGCAGTACTTC